This T cell receptor beta chain was sequenced during a study of shared T cell receptors in the human thymus. TCRdb's table, derived via immunoSEQ multiplex PCR, lists solely in-frame clones and lacks some. Among about 660,000 clones listed, roughly 90% were seen once. V was clipped by 2 bases and J by 2 bases, with 14 bases between them. This CDR3 region has 15 residues. Germline CDR1 reads SGHTS; CDR2 reads YDEGEE. The sample also formed part of further work on human thymus T cells. That paper adds: Thymic repertoires overlap heavily among unrelated individuals, related research has reported.

The specimen sequenced was thymocytes. The sequence derives from a boy under two years old with a congenital heart defect. The rearrangement links TRBV5-8 to TRBJ2-7, with D possibly matching TRBD2 (7 bases). The CDR3: CASSFLRGLAYEQYF. CDR3 DNA: TGTGCCAGCAGCTTTTTGCGGGGGCTCGCCTACGAGCAGTACTTC.